The 11 T cell receptor beta chains listed next were all sequenced from one sample in a study of identical twins. Using its own MiXCR run on the 5' RACE reads, TCRdb lists one record per CDR3 protein. The repertoire holds 400,000 or so distinct CDR3 sequences, with around 9% as singletons. Sequencing was performed on naive T cells sorted from blood. Receptor source: a woman aged 50 to 60 in good health.

For the CDR3, the DNA is TGTGCCAGCAGTTTAGCGGGTCCACACGAGCAGTACGTC. Translated, it gives CASSLAGPHEQYV. The chain combines TRBV12-3 or TRBV12-4 with TRBJ2-7; D is uncertain. The CDR3 loop spans 13 amino acids. V lost 0 bases, J lost 5 bases, and 8 bases lay in between.

This clonotype was counted only a few times. V gene TRBV18 combines with J gene TRBJ1-2, with unresolved D. This CDR3 spans 14 amino acids. Germline V CDR1 and CDR2: KGHSH, LQKENI. V shed 5 bases and J shed 4 bases, with 14 bases lying between them. Here the CDR3 reads CASSGMTHTYGYTF. CDR3 sequence (DNA): TGTGCCAGCTCAGGGATGACCCATACCTATGGCTACACCTTC.

This rearrangement joins TRBV29-1 to TRBJ2-3; 8 nucleotides line up with TRBD2. J gave up 6 bases and V 4 bases, and 18 bases lay outside the gene matches. There are 17 residues in the CDR3. Per the germline V gene, CDR1 is SQVTM and CDR2 is ANQGSEA. This CDR3 is CSVAPRVSGSELDTQYF. The CDR3 region has the DNA TGCAGCGTTGCTCCCCGGGTGAGCGGGAGTGAGTTGGATACGCAGTATTTT.

This clonotype was seen at least ten times. V usage is TRBV20-1 and J usage is TRBJ1-1; possibly TRBD1 for D (5 bases). CDR3 length: 13 amino acids. Trimming took 5 bases from V and 2 from J, leaving 12 bases between them. From germline, CDR1 is DFQATT and CDR2 SNEGSKA (reference sequence). CDR3: CSALDGGNTEAFF. The CDR3 DNA is TGCAGTGCTTTGGACGGGGGAAACACTGAAGCTTTCTTT.

The V call is TRBV4-1, the J call TRBJ2-2, with a weak D call TRBD1 (5 bases). This CDR3 comprises 16 residues. Germline V gene sequence: CDR1 MGHRA, CDR2 YSYEKL. Trimming removed 1 base at V and 7 bases at J, with 16 bases between. The CDR3 here is CASSQGWGLMIGELFF. As DNA, the CDR3 is TGCGCCAGCAGCCAAGGCTGGGGCCTCATGATCGGGGAGCTGTTTTTT.

This clonotype was detected many times. J is TRBJ2-1 and V is TRBV4-1, with D perhaps being TRBD1 or TRBD2 (6 bases each). This CDR3 is built from 13 residues. The V gene lost 4 bases and the J gene lost 8 bases, with 12 bases spanning the gap. Germline loops: CDR1 MGHRA, CDR2 YSYEKL. Written as DNA, the CDR3 is TGCGCCAGCAGCCTCGAGGGGGGACATGAGCAGTTCTTC. The encoded protein is CASSLEGGHEQFF.

This chain joins TRBV5-1 and TRBJ2-5; 10 nucleotides agree with TRBD2. Germline V CDR1 and CDR2: SGHRS, YFSETQ. J lost 4 bases, V lost 0 bases, and 6 bases had no gene match. CDR3 size: 16 residues. The CDR3 DNA reads as TGCGCCAGCAGCTTGGCCAGGGTAGCGGGAGGAGAGACCCAGTACTTC. Translating it yields CASSLARVAGGETQYF.

This clonotype has a count of ten or more. V is TRBV20-1 and J is TRBJ2-3; D uncertain. The ends were cut back, 1 base at V and 4 bases at J, with 9 bases in the middle. CDR1 is DFQATT and CDR2 is SNEGSKA in the germline V gene (reference sequence). The CDR3 contains 13 residues. The CDR3 DNA reads as TGCAGTGCTAGAGTTTCAGCCCCAGATACGCAGTATTTT. This translates into CSARVSAPDTQYF.

V usage is TRBV15 and J usage is TRBJ2-2; no clear D gene. V gave up 8 bases and J gave up 4 bases, with 20 bases separating them. Germline CDR1 reads LNHNV; CDR2 reads YYDKDF (reference sequence). The CDR3 has 16 residues. The CDR3 here is CATRSDRARSTGELFF. The CDR3 DNA sequence: TGTGCCACCCGTTCAGATCGGGCGCGTAGCACCGGGGAGCTGTTTTTT.

The chain uses TRBV14 and TRBJ2-1; 7 bases are a match to TRBD2. The V and J ends lost 3 bases and 3 bases, in that order; junction bases with no gene match: 8. CDR3 length: 16 residues. The germline V gene encodes CDR1 SGHDN and CDR2 FVKESK. The CDR3 protein is CASSQKAGSNYNEQFF. The DNA for the CDR3 is TGTGCCAGCAGCCAGAAAGCGGGAAGCAACTACAATGAGCAGTTCTTC.

This clonotype was counted many times. The rearrangement uses TRBV12-3 or TRBV12-4 and TRBJ2-5; D is tentatively TRBD1 or TRBD2 (5 bases each). The CDR3 is 14 amino acids. The V gene lost 0 bases and the J gene lost 4 bases, with 9 bases spanning the gap. This chain's CDR3 is CASSLAVGGETQYF. The CDR3 DNA follows: TGTGCCAGCAGTTTAGCGGTTGGGGGAGAGACCCAGTACTTC.